The 14 T cell receptor beta chains reported below all come from one sample, sequenced in a study of T-cell reconstitution after alpha-beta-depleted transplantation in children. As it was prepared, the TCRbeta library received unique molecular identifiers. Each CDR3 protein is one row after TCRdb ran MiXCR on the PCR reads. Altogether 85,000 to 120,000 distinct CDR3 sequences are present, 7.5% to 9% being singletons, with the ten largest covering about 17%. This material consisted of PBMCs, taken before TCRalphabeta/CD19-depleted stem cell transplant. These receptor sequences come from a boy younger than 10 with acute lymphoblastic leukemia, due to receive a stem cell transplant.

At least ten counts were recorded for this clonotype. The chain carries TRBV7-2 and TRBJ2-2, with D unresolved. The germline V gene has CDR1 SGHTA and CDR2 FQGNSA. V was shortened by 3 bases and J by 1 base, with 6 bases between the two germline ends. This CDR3 has 14 amino acids. The CDR3 coding sequence is TGTGCCAGCAGCTTCTCCGTGAACACCGGGGAGCTGTTTTTT. Its translation: CASSFSVNTGELFF. Supplemented by reference TRBV7-2 and TRBJ2-2, the full variable domain reads GAGVSQSPSNKVTEKGKDVELRCDPISGHTALYWYRQSLGQGLEFLIYFQGNSAPDKSGLPSDRFSAERTGGSVSTLTIQRTQQEDSAVYLCASSFSVNTGELFFGEGSRLTVL.

The CDR3 region is CASSFQSGGYIYEQYF. Here the CDR3 DNA reads TGTGCCAGCAGTTTCCAGTCGGGGGGCTATATTTACGAGCAGTACTTC. V gene TRBV6-5 combines with J gene TRBJ2-7, with TRBD2 as a possible D gene (7 bases). V lost 4 bases and J 4 bases, leaving 20 bases between the germline ends. Looked up from germline, CDR1 is MNHEY and CDR2 is SVGAGI. The CDR3 covers 16 residues.

The chain joins TRBV5-1 to TRBJ2-1, with 10 bases aligning to TRBD2. The V gene's germline CDR1 is SGHRS and CDR2 YFSETQ. The CDR3 loop spans 15 amino acids. J was trimmed by 10 bases and V by 7 bases; bases with no gene match: 14. The CDR3 DNA reads as TGCGCCAGCTTTCCAGCGGGGGGGCTCTCGGGGGAGCAGTTCTTC. Protein sequence: CASFPAGGLSGEQFF. Combining the CDR3 with reference TRBV5-1 and TRBJ2-1 gives the whole variable domain KAGVTQTPRYLIKTRGQQVTLSCSPISGHRSVSWYQQTPGQGLQFLFEYFSETQRNKGNFPGRFSGRQFSNSRSEMNVSTLELGDSALYLCASFPAGGLSGEQFFGPGTRLTVL.

The genes are TRBV7-2 and TRBJ2-7, with D possibly matching TRBD1 (6 bases). This CDR3 is 14 amino acids long. CDR1 is SGHTA, CDR2 FQGNSA, per germline. Trimming left V 7 bases short and J 0 bases short, with 13 bases between. The CDR3 spells CASMVQGSSYEQYF. The CDR3 region has the DNA TGTGCCAGCATGGTACAGGGAAGCTCCTACGAGCAGTACTTC.

This clonotype appeared a few times. This chain uses TRBV4-1 with TRBJ1-6; possibly TRBD1 for D (5 bases). V was trimmed by 0 bases and J by 7 bases, leaving 16 bases between them. Germline V gene sequence: CDR1 MGHRA, CDR2 YSYEKL. The CDR3 totals 17 residues. CDR3 amino acids: CASSQEPKRGKNSPLHF. The DNA for the CDR3 is TGCGCCAGCAGCCAAGAACCGAAGAGGGGTAAGAATTCACCCCTCCACTTT.

The J gene is TRBJ2-7, the V gene TRBV12-3 or TRBV12-4, with 7 positions matching TRBD1. This CDR3 is built from 13 residues. J gave up 2 bases and V 6 bases, and 4 bases lay outside the gene matches. Here the CDR3 reads CASRRGQTYEQYF. CDR3 DNA: TGTGCCAGCAGAAGGGGACAGACCTACGAGCAGTACTTC.

This clonotype appeared a few times. The chain employs TRBV5-5 and TRBJ1-4, with D unclear. CDR1 and CDR2 (germline): SGHKS, YYEKEE (reference sequence). Trimming pared 6 bases from V and 8 bases from J, leaving 17 bases between. The CDR3 extends over 14 amino acids. The chain's CDR3 is CASTPVPRKEKLFF. CDR3 nucleotides: TGTGCCAGCACCCCGGTCCCCAGGAAGGAAAAACTGTTTTTT.

This chain uses TRBV5-1 with TRBJ2-5; 9 bases agree with TRBD1. The length of the CDR3 is 14 residues. The germline gives CDR1 SGHRS, CDR2 YFSETQ. With V trimmed by 4 bases and J by 6 bases, 7 bases remained unmatched. The CDR3 region is CASSTETGGKTQYF. CDR3 DNA: TGCGCCAGCAGCACCGAGACAGGGGGAAAGACCCAGTACTTC. The complete variable domain, with remaining parts taken from reference TRBV5-1 and TRBJ2-5, reads KAGVTQTPRYLIKTRGQQVTLSCSPISGHRSVSWYQQTPGQGLQFLFEYFSETQRNKGNFPGRFSGRQFSNSRSEMNVSTLELGDSALYLCASSTETGGKTQYFGPGTRLLVL.

This chain connects TRBV6-2 or TRBV6-3 to TRBJ2-7; tentative D call: TRBD2 (5 bases). Germline loops: CDR1 MNHEY, CDR2 SVGEGT. This CDR3 comprises 11 residues. The V gene lost 10 bases and the J gene lost 2 bases, with 9 bases spanning the gap. The CDR3: CATGKTYEQYF. In DNA form, the CDR3 reads TGTGCCACCGGGAAGACCTACGAGCAGTACTTC.

CDR3: CASTKYSNQPQHF. Here the CDR3 DNA reads TGTGCCAGTACGAAGTATAGCAATCAGCCCCAGCATTTT. The rearrangement links TRBV19 to TRBJ1-5; D is uncertain. The V end lost 7 bases, the J end lost 0 bases, and 7 bases lay between the germline ends. The CDR3 length is 13 residues. Germline assignment: CDR1 LNHDA and CDR2 SQIVND (reference sequence).

The chain has TRBV11-1 and TRBJ2-5; tentative D call: TRBD2 (6 bases). Deletions cut 3 bases from V and 4 bases from J, with 15 bases between. The CDR3 sequence is 15 residues long. CDR1 is SGHAT, CDR2 FQDESV, per germline (reference sequence). The CDR3 nucleotides are TGTGCCAGCAGCTTGGAGGGATTCGGGCGAGAGACCCAGTACTTC. Amino acids: CASSLEGFGRETQYF.

This clonotype was detected ten times or more. The chain employs TRBV5-6 and TRBJ1-4, with D tentatively TRBD1 (5 bases). Trimming left V 4 bases short and J 0 bases short, with 22 bases between. This CDR3 contains 19 residues. Germline CDR1 reads SGHDT; CDR2 reads YYEEEE. This CDR3 reads CASSRLTGRRGATNEKLFF. CDR3 coding DNA: TGTGCCAGCAGCCGTTTGACTGGGCGAAGGGGCGCAACTAATGAAAAACTGTTTTTT.

The chain couples TRBV27 to TRBJ2-1, with a weak D call TRBD1 (5 bases). The CDR3 totals 15 residues. Germline assignment: CDR1 MNHEY and CDR2 SMNVEV (reference sequence). V was trimmed by 2 bases and J by 4 bases, leaving 12 bases between them. CDR3 sequence: CASSLNSGIYNEQFF. For the CDR3, the DNA is TGTGCCAGCAGTTTAAATTCAGGGATTTACAATGAGCAGTTCTTC.

The genes are TRBV12-3 or TRBV12-4 and TRBJ2-7, with 8 bases matching TRBD1. The CDR3 extends over 13 amino acids. The V segment lost 6 bases and the J segment 2 bases; nucleotides outside the gene matches: 3. CDR3 coding DNA: TGTGCCAGCAGGCAGGGGGCCCCCTACGAGCAGTACTTC. Translating it yields CASRQGAPYEQYF.